This entry lists 32 T cell receptor beta chains sequenced from one sample in a study of T cell clusters in autoimmune cytopenias. Each sample's input was around 250 ng genomic DNA, 30,000 to 45,000 genome equivalents. TRB was amplified by touch-down multiplex PCR, primer pools A and B combined. TCRdb reprocessed the multiplex PCR reads and stores each CDR3 protein as one record, lacking DNA. This sample's table reports about 5,500 distinct CDR3 sequences. The sample was also reused in another study, on T cell repertoires in aging, cancer and after chemotherapy.

The sample consisted of peripheral blood. Receptors were obtained from a human donor in good health.

By frequency, this clonotype is medium-sized (0.01 to 0.1%). The chain couples TRBV29-1 to TRBJ2-6. Germline CDR1 SQVTM, CDR2 ANQGSEA. This CDR3 has 13 amino acids. The CDR3 reads CSAEFSGANVLTF.

This clonotype is deemed medium-sized by its frequency. The chain employs TRBV19 and TRBJ2-1. Germline CDR1 reads LNHDA; CDR2 reads SQIVND (reference sequence). This CDR3 is 15 amino acids long. CDR3 sequence reads: CASSSHRGSYNEQFF.

According to its frequency, this clonotype is medium-sized. The genes are TRBV29-1 and TRBJ2-1. CDR1 is SQVTM and CDR2 is ANQGSEA in the germline V gene. The CDR3 is made up of 15 amino acids. The CDR3 loop reads CSVEVGSGLDNEQFF.

The rearrangement joins TRBV20-1 to TRBJ1-5; TCRdb selects TRBD1, and the lack of DNA leaves this call unchecked. The CDR3 is 14 residues long. Germline CDR1 is DFQATT and CDR2 is SNEGSKA (reference sequence). The CDR3 reads CSAGQGLGGQPQHF.

By frequency, this clonotype is medium-sized. V gene TRBV27 combines with J gene TRBJ1-1; TCRdb returns TRBD1, unconfirmable since there is no DNA. CDR1 MNHEY and CDR2 SMNVEV come from the germline V gene (reference sequence). The CDR3 runs to 15 residues. CDR3 sequence: CASSMRQRANTEAFF.

Its frequency marks this clonotype as medium-sized. The chain is built from TRBV19 and TRBJ2-6; TCRdb's D call of TRBD1 is untestable without DNA. The CDR3 consists of 15 residues. The germline V gene encodes CDR1 LNHDA and CDR2 SQIVND (reference sequence). CDR3 amino acids: CASRGRGAGANVLTF.

Considering frequency, this clonotype is medium-sized (0.01 to 0.1%). The chain is built from TRBV27 and TRBJ2-3; TCRdb's D call of TRBD1 is untestable without DNA. This CDR3 comprises 11 residues. CDR1 and CDR2 (germline): MNHEY, SMNVEV (reference sequence). The CDR3 sequence: CASHRGSAQYF.

This clonotype is classed as medium-sized by frequency. CDR3 in amino acids: CASSLADFGNTIYF. This sequence joins TRBV5-5 and TRBJ1-3. Germline V lookup: CDR1 SGHKS, CDR2 YYEKEE (reference sequence). This CDR3 is 14 amino acids long. Full variable domain (rest looked up from reference TRBV5-5 and TRBJ1-3): DAGVTQSPTHLIKTRGQQVTLRCSPISGHKSVSWYQQVLGQGPQFIFQYYEKEERGRGNFPDRFSARQFPNYSSELNVNALLLGDSALYLCASSLADFGNTIYFGEGSWLTVV.

V is TRBV4-2 and J is TRBJ2-7; TCRdb names TRBD2, which stays unverified in the absence of DNA. CDR1 and CDR2 (germline): LGHNA, YNFKEQ. The CDR3 loop spans 16 amino acids. The CDR3 region is CASTPGGAGGSYEQYF.

J is TRBJ1-6 and V is TRBV7-2. The germline gives CDR1 SGHTA, CDR2 FQGNSA. This CDR3 comprises 18 residues. The CDR3 loop reads CASSLAIDSSRYNSPLHF.

V gene TRBV7-2 combines with J gene TRBJ2-2; with no DNA, the TCRdb D assignment of TRBD1 cannot be verified. This CDR3 contains 15 residues. Germline V gene sequence: CDR1 SGHTA, CDR2 FQGNSA. CDR3 region: CASSLRQGHTGELFF.

V is TRBV7-2 and J is TRBJ1-4. Germline CDR1 SGHTA, CDR2 FQGNSA. This CDR3 is 17 amino acids long. CDR3 amino acids: CASSFLPQVATNEKLFF.

The chain employs TRBV9 and TRBJ2-1; no DNA is available, so the TRBD2 call from TCRdb remains unchecked. Germline V gene sequence: CDR1 SGDLS, CDR2 YYNGEE. CDR3 length: 18 amino acids. The chain's CDR3 is CASSAGTSHKGLYNEQFF.

V gene TRBV4-1 combines with J gene TRBJ1-2. Germline CDR1 reads MGHRA; CDR2 reads YSYEKL. The CDR3 totals 14 residues. The CDR3 spells CASSQDDNSYGYTF.

The genes are TRBV7-9 and TRBJ1-6; TCRdb outputs TRBD1, but without DNA this stays unchecked. The V gene's germline CDR1 is SEHNR and CDR2 FQNEAQ (reference sequence). CDR3 length: 15 residues. The CDR3 region is CASSLTGQGNSPLHF.

The rearrangement joins TRBV7-9 to TRBJ2-1; the D call of TRBD1 rests on TCRdb alone, since no DNA is present to check it. CDR1 SEHNR and CDR2 FQNEAQ come from the germline V gene (reference sequence). The CDR3 has 15 amino acids. CDR3 protein: CASSLGQVSYNEQFF.

This clonotype is medium-sized (0.01 to 0.1%) by frequency. This rearrangement joins TRBV29-1 to TRBJ2-5; TCRdb selects TRBD2, and the lack of DNA leaves this call unchecked. Per the germline V gene, CDR1 is SQVTM and CDR2 is ANQGSEA. This CDR3 is built from 14 residues. CDR3 residues: CSANLFSGLQTQYF.

According to its frequency, this clonotype is medium-sized (0.01 to 0.1%). This sequence joins TRBV6-1 and TRBJ2-1; no DNA is available, so the TRBD1 call from TCRdb remains unchecked. CDR1 and CDR2 from the germline V gene are MNHNS and SASEGT. The CDR3 runs 14 residues. The chain's CDR3 is CASSVSGTSYEQFF.

The chain couples TRBV2 to TRBJ1-1; TCRdb names TRBD1, which stays unverified in the absence of DNA. Germline CDR1 is SNHLY and CDR2 is FYNNEI. This CDR3 is built from 13 residues. Here the CDR3 reads CASSMGGMTEAFF.

V is TRBV5-1 and J is TRBJ1-3; TCRdb's D call, TRBD1, is unchecked because there is no DNA. Per the germline V gene, CDR1 is SGHRS and CDR2 is YFSETQ. This CDR3 comprises 15 residues. CDR3 residues: CATSEGGSSGNTIYF. The whole variable domain, filled in from reference TRBV5-1 and TRBJ1-3, reads KAGVTQTPRYLIKTRGQQVTLSCSPISGHRSVSWYQQTPGQGLQFLFEYFSETQRNKGNFPGRFSGRQFSNSRSEMNVSTLELGDSALYLCATSEGGSSGNTIYFGEGSWLTVV.

The rearrangement uses TRBV20-1 and TRBJ2-2; TCRdb's D call of TRBD1 is untestable without DNA. The CDR3 is 16 residues long. The V gene's germline CDR1 is DFQATT and CDR2 SNEGSKA (reference sequence). The CDR3 is CSARDSGGAYTGELFF.

This clonotype is medium-sized (0.01 to 0.1%) by frequency. The chain links TRBV13 to TRBJ2-1; TCRdb indicates TRBD1, and absent DNA this call remains unverified. Germline loops: CDR1 PRHDT, CDR2 FYEKMQ (reference sequence). The CDR3 is 15 amino acids. The chain's CDR3 is CASSPRQGSHNEQFF.

This clonotype is called medium-sized based on its frequency. The CDR3 spells CASSPFQAQQSEQFF. The V call is TRBV18, the J call TRBJ2-1. Looked up from germline, CDR1 is KGHSH and CDR2 is LQKENI. This CDR3 spans 15 amino acids.

V is TRBV4-3 and J is TRBJ1-1; TCRdb's D call, TRBD1, is unchecked because there is no DNA. Germline V gene data show CDR1 as LGHNA and CDR2 as YSLEER. This CDR3 has 13 residues. The CDR3 loop is CASSQDRDTEAFF.

This clonotype shows up as large by frequency. The genes are TRBV12-3 or TRBV12-4 and TRBJ2-2; TCRdb picks TRBD1, but there is no DNA to check that call. The CDR3 contains 12 residues. Here the CDR3 reads CASSPVPGELFF.

This clonotype is identified as medium-sized from frequency. The V and J genes are TRBV5-4 and TRBJ1-4; the TCRdb D gene call, TRBD1, has no DNA to confirm it. Germline-derived CDR1 and CDR2 are SGHNT and YYREEE (reference sequence). The CDR3 is 13 amino acids. CDR3 sequence: CASSLWGNEKLFF.

The chain joins TRBV10-3 to TRBJ1-2; checking the TCRdb D call of TRBD1 is not possible without DNA. The CDR3 spans 14 residues. From germline, CDR1 is ENHRY and CDR2 SYGVKD. The CDR3 here is CASDVGTANYGYTF.

The chain links TRBV14 to TRBJ2-1. The length of the CDR3 is 14 residues. Per germline, CDR1 SGHDN and CDR2 FVKESK. CDR3 protein: CASSRGSSYNEQFF.

By frequency, this clonotype registers medium-sized. V usage is TRBV19 and J usage is TRBJ2-3; TCRdb proposes TRBD1, but this gene call is untestable without DNA. Per germline, CDR1 LNHDA and CDR2 SQIVND (reference sequence). CDR3 length: 13 residues. The CDR3 here is CASSDRGTDTQYF.

The rearrangement uses TRBV7-6 and TRBJ1-2; TCRdb's D gene call, TRBD1, goes unchecked for lack of DNA. The CDR3 length is 13 residues. Germline assignment: CDR1 SGHVS and CDR2 FNYEAQ. CDR3 region: CASSLEPGYGYTF.

Judged by frequency, this clonotype is medium-sized. The chain joins TRBV6-5 to TRBJ1-5; TCRdb picks TRBD1, but there is no DNA to check that call. Germline V lookup: CDR1 MNHEY, CDR2 SVGAGI. This CDR3 region has 15 residues. CDR3: CASRAKGESHQPQHF.

This clonotype is called medium-sized based on its frequency. This rearrangement joins TRBV5-6 to TRBJ2-1; TCRdb's D call of TRBD2 is untestable without DNA. CDR1 SGHDT and CDR2 YYEEEE come from the germline V gene. This CDR3 comprises 17 residues. This CDR3 reads CASSLVKTSGYYNEQFF.